The clone carrying this T cell receptor (beta chain) was detected only a few times. Its target is unknown. One end of the junction is discordant with germline, which a read error may explain. The source of the sample is a study of cytomegalovirus exposure and HLA in healthy donors. General study points: One variant, a missense change in DCLRE1C, was linked in a later analysis to TCR beta V- and J-gene trimming. As was reported, the classifier diagnosed cytomegalovirus status with high specificity and sensitivity.

PCR involved 60 Vbeta and 13 Jbeta primers. The method was immunoSEQ multiplex PCR; TCRdb's version includes in-frame clones alone and lacks a portion of them. Of 100,000 to 120,000 clones in the sample, over 65% were seen once. The CDR3 consists of 15 residues. Germline CDR1 reads SEHNR; CDR2 reads FQNEAQ (reference sequence). The sample comprised PBMCs. The chain joins TRBV7-9 to TRBJ2-3, with a weak D call TRBD2 (7 bases). The TCR comes from a man aged 40-49 years in good health and CMV-seropositive. The CDR3 sequence is CASSQEEGGADTQYF. The CDR3, as DNA: TGCGCCAGCAGCCAAGAGGAAGGGGGGGCAGATACGCAGTATTTT.